The source of this T cell receptor beta chain is a study of blood T cell repertoires in COVID-19. On the study more broadly: Sample material is recorded as cDNA or gDNA derived from T cells, B-cell-depleted T cells, or PBMCs.

Authors' data handling: Estimates of nucleated cell counts were drawn from the amplification of reference gene primers. Produced via immunoSEQ multiplex PCR; TCRdb's table is partial and in-frame only. V, J and clone size are taken as reported in that table, and D and trimming were inferred from the DNA itself. The sample holds roughly 92,000 clones; around 90% are singletons and the top ten take 4.3%. This clone was counted once. The clonotype was recovered from a woman older than 75 with active or convalescent COVID-19. The sequencing sample was made of peripheral blood.

In DNA form, the CDR3 reads TGTGCCAGCTCAGGACAGTTTAGCAATCAGCCCCAGCATTTT. Encoded protein: CASSGQFSNQPQHF. The chain carries TRBV19 and TRBJ1-5, with D tentatively TRBD1 (6 bases). There are 14 residues in the CDR3. Germline assignment: CDR1 LNHDA and CDR2 SQIVND (reference sequence). Deletions cut 9 bases from V and 0 bases from J, with 12 bases between.